The rows below give T cell receptor beta chains drawn from one sample of a study of shared clonotypes between healthy human individuals. Generated by immunoSEQ multiplex PCR, the TCRdb table keeps only in-frame clones and is missing some. The table has about 580,000 clones, roughly 98% seen once. The sample taken for sequencing was naive CD8+ T cells sorted from blood. Every receptor here comes from a man between 25 and 39 years old in good health. The CDR3 runs from the conserved cysteine through the conserved F or W.

TRBV29-1	CSVEEGTAQETQYF
TRBV5-1	CASSLELGGEQFF
TRBV7-3	CASSSDRGYEQYF
TRBV2	CASNIRGSVGFEQYF
TRBV7-8	CASSLAQGLLANNEQFF
TRBV28	CASSDFDGRGRGEQFF
TRBV9	CASSVDSGYNEQFF
TRBV5-1	CASTSDRTEYEQYF
TRBV7-3	CASSLDGNQPQHF
TRBV27	CASSLLGTGYSAEAFF
TRBV15	CATSRDYYEQYF
TRBV6-5	CASRPGTGSYEQYF
TRBV2	CASSQGRRVGNEQFF
TRBV5-6	CASSLRGRNTEAFF
TRBV29-1	CSVKSWRSYNEQFF
TRBV27	CASRSCHTQHPTGWRGSYF
TRBV9	CASSVDRGTEAFF
TRBV28	CASRKLTDIYPHTEAFF
TRBV13	CASSLGVIYGYTF
TRBV28	CASSPPGLAGTDTQYF
TRBV29-1	CSGSGTSTDTQYF
TRBV9	CASSAAGSKLGIYGYTF
TRBV28	CASSSGTSPIPRQYF
TRBV2	CASGGVYTDTQYF
TRBV10-3	CAIAVPPYEQYF
TRBV6-6	CASSTGSNTGELFF
TRBV27	CASSSRARSNQPQHF
TRBV7-6	CASSLTGELFF
TRBV30	CACRLATTGEQYF
TRBV27	CASSLLGTGGSYEQYF
TRBV5-4	CASSLGDSPNEQFF
TRBV25-1	CASSPGDDYGYTF
TRBV7-2	CASSPRTGDAGELFF
TRBV9	CASSDQLAGIYNEQFF
TRBV27	CASSSLAGGYEQYF
TRBV7-9	CASKPTTPDTQYF
TRBV7-9	CASSLGLGYSNQPQHF
TRBV4-3	CASSQESGTGNTGELFF
TRBV5-4	CASSLAGGLAPTDTQYF
TRBV2	CASRQGHLNTEAFF
TRBV28	CASSEDSGANVLTF
TRBV10-3	CAISERQGDEQFF
TRBV7-7	CASSPGDDSYEQYF
TRBV4-1	CASSQVEGSTTDTQYF
TRBV11-2	CASSLEPGQTYEQYF
TRBV7-6	CASSLVAGGVNEQFF
TRBV14	CASSQDMGRGFTEAFF
TRBV21-1	CASSKHDPFYGYTF
TRBV4-3	CASSPLAGGGNEQFF
TRBV4-1	CASSQFSDGRYGYTF
TRBV7-9	CASSVVGGSYNEQFF
TRBV2	CASNYEETQYF
TRBV4-3	CASSQEGSEPYSYEQYF
TRBV2	CASSRLAGDNEQFF
TRBV5-1	CASSTGGETQYF